This T cell receptor (beta chain) was captured by sequencing in a study of human T cells and chemical hapten exposure. Study-wide context: Sensitization involved placing 2% DPC onto a roughly 2 cm by roughly 2 cm region of upper inner arm skin. In the approximately 25-week study, patients were dosed weekly with diphenylcyclopropenone on the scalp throughout. Study-level points and caveats: Expanded TCRs created a significantly greater count of big CDR3 similarity clusters than controls did.

In TCRdb, the RACE reads were re-called with MiXCR into one record per CDR3 protein. The sample yields 84,000 or so distinct CDR3 sequences, roughly 10% seen once. Points on this clonotype: Its antigen is undetermined. Germline is not matched at one junction end, which may reflect a read error.

Germline V gene lookup returns CDR1 LGHNA and CDR2 YSLEER. This CDR3 is built from 17 residues. Time point specified: patch test 2, 6 weeks after DPC sensitization. Regarding treatment: therapeutic diphenylcyclopropenone sensitization with weekly scalp DPC. The origin of this receptor is a woman younger than 45 with alopecia areata. Some clones in this sample may be carry-over from other donors' samples. The sample in question was whole blood, obtained in connection with sensitization to the hapten diphenylcyclopropenone (DPC). The genes are TRBV4-3 and TRBJ1-6; TRBD1 is a possible D gene (5 bases). CDR3 sequence (DNA): TGCGCCGGCAGCCACGGGGGAACTGGGGGACCTAATTCACCCCTCCACTTT. It specifies CAGSHGGTGGPNSPLHF.